A single sample gave rise to the 30 T cell receptor beta chains below, sequenced in a study of lymphopenia after photon versus proton radiotherapy. Assay: immunoSEQ multiplex PCR; the TCRdb copy retains only in-frame clones and omits some. The data contain 15,000 to 20,000 clones, approximately 90% of them singletons. The sequences come from peripheral blood, collected from a patient treated with proton-based radiotherapy. The receptors derive from a woman aged 60-75 years with cholangiocarcinoma. Some clones in this sample may be carry-over from other donors' samples.

V and J are TRBV2 and TRBJ2-7; TRBD2 might be the D (6 bases). There are 13 residues in the CDR3. From germline, CDR1 is SNHLY and CDR2 FYNNEI. V was shortened by 4 bases and J by 4 bases, with 11 bases between the two germline ends. CDR3 amino acids: CASSGRRGYEQYF. The CDR3 DNA reads TGTGCCAGCAGTGGGAGGCGGGGTTACGAGCAGTACTTC.

The gene calls are TRBV6-5 and TRBJ1-1; possibly TRBD1 for D (6 bases). The germline gives CDR1 MNHEY, CDR2 SVGAGI. The V gene lost 0 bases and the J gene lost 0 bases, with 11 bases spanning the gap. This CDR3 is built from 16 residues. The CDR3 loop is CASSYSGTFMNTEAFF. The CDR3 DNA follows: TGTGCCAGCAGTTACTCTGGGACATTCATGAACACTGAAGCTTTCTTT.

The chain employs TRBV9 and TRBJ1-5; D is undetermined. CDR3 size: 13 residues. V lost 7 bases to trimming and J lost 0 bases, with 8 bases between them. Germline CDR1 reads SGDLS; CDR2 reads YYNGEE. CDR3: CASAPISNQPQHF. The DNA of the CDR3 is TGTGCCAGCGCGCCGATTAGCAATCAGCCCCAGCATTTT.

This rearrangement joins TRBV30 to TRBJ1-2, with D unresolved. V was clipped by 7 bases and J by 4 bases, with 16 bases between them. Germline V lookup: CDR1 GTSNPN, CDR2 SVGIG (reference sequence). The CDR3 runs to 13 residues. In DNA form, the CDR3 reads TGTGCCTTAACGACCGGGAGGAGCTATGGCTACACCTTC. Protein sequence: CALTTGRSYGYTF.

The chain joins TRBV11-3 to TRBJ2-5; either TRBD1 or TRBD2 may supply D (6 bases each). The CDR3 is 14 amino acids. Trimming removed 3 bases at V and 4 bases at J, with 12 bases between. Germline CDR1 reads SGHNT; CDR2 reads YENEEA. CDR3 sequence reads: CASSFGGPPETQYF. The CDR3, as DNA: TGTGCCAGCAGCTTCGGGGGCCCCCCAGAGACCCAGTACTTC.

This chain uses TRBV5-1 with TRBJ1-2; D is unclear. Germline V gene data show CDR1 as SGHRS and CDR2 as YFSETQ. Between the trimmed V and J ends, which lost 1 base and 8 bases, there was a span of 15 bases. The CDR3 consists of 14 residues. The CDR3 bases are TGCGCCAGCAGCTTGTCGGTGTCAGACTTAGGCTACACCTTC. Translating gives CASSLSVSDLGYTF.

The rearrangement links TRBV9 to TRBJ2-7; D is ambiguous. Looked up from germline, CDR1 is SGDLS and CDR2 is YYNGEE. The length of the CDR3 is 14 residues. V was clipped by 1 base and J by 3 bases, with 11 bases between them. In DNA, the CDR3 is TGTGCCAGCAGCGTAAGCCAGGAGAACTACGAGCAGTACTTC. This codes for CASSVSQENYEQYF.

As DNA, the CDR3 is TGTGCCAGCAGCTTGGGGCTAGCCCCAGATACGCAGTATTTT. It codes for CASSLGLAPDTQYF. The rearrangement links TRBV5-4 to TRBJ2-3; perhaps TRBD2 as D (5 bases). The germline CDR1 and CDR2 sequences are SGHNT and YYREEE (reference sequence). The ends were cut back, 0 bases at V and 4 bases at J, with 9 bases in the middle. The CDR3 length is 14 residues.

The rearrangement links TRBV5-4 to TRBJ2-2; 8 nucleotides match TRBD2. V trimming: 4 bases; J trimming: 4 bases; junction bases outside the gene matches: 9. The CDR3 extends over 16 amino acids. The V gene's germline CDR1 is SGHNT and CDR2 YYREEE (reference sequence). This CDR3 reads CASSPGLAQSTGELFF. CDR3 in DNA: TGTGCCAGCAGCCCCGGACTAGCCCAGAGCACCGGGGAGCTGTTTTTT.

This clone was counted only a few times. The chain carries TRBV9 and TRBJ2-5; maybe TRBD2 (6 bases). The length of the CDR3 is 13 residues. The ends were cut back, 3 bases at V and 1 base at J, with 7 bases in the middle. CDR1 is SGDLS, CDR2 YYNGEE, per germline. The CDR3 sequence is CASSGTIQETQYF. The CDR3 DNA reads TGTGCCAGCAGCGGGACTATCCAAGAGACCCAGTACTTC.

The chain recombines TRBV27 with TRBJ1-5, with D uncertain. V lost 3 bases and J 3 bases, leaving 15 bases between the germline ends. The germline V gene has CDR1 MNHEY and CDR2 SMNVEV (reference sequence). The CDR3 length is 16 residues. The CDR3 spells CASSFAMDGFNQPQHF. DNA of the CDR3: TGTGCCAGCAGTTTCGCGATGGACGGTTTCAATCAGCCCCAGCATTTT.

The CDR3 sequence is CASSEIGAANEKLFF. Written as DNA, the CDR3 is TGTGCCAGCAGTGAAATTGGAGCGGCTAATGAAAAACTGTTTTTT. The V gene is TRBV6-1, the J gene TRBJ1-4, with D uncertain. The V gene's germline CDR1 is MNHNS and CDR2 SASEGT. The germline V and J ends were trimmed by 2 bases and 3 bases, with 10 bases remaining between them. This CDR3 has 15 residues.

This sequence joins TRBV19 and TRBJ1-2; perhaps TRBD1 as D (5 bases). V gave up 5 bases and J gave up 6 bases, with 13 bases separating them. Germline values: CDR1 LNHDA, CDR2 SQIVND (reference sequence). The CDR3 extends over 13 amino acids. The CDR3 bases are TGTGCCAGTAGTCGGGGGTCGCAGGATGGCTACACCTTC. As protein: CASSRGSQDGYTF.

The V and J genes are TRBV9 and TRBJ2-1; D possibly corresponds to TRBD1 (6 bases). CDR3 length: 16 amino acids. Germline CDR1 SGDLS, CDR2 YYNGEE. Trimming pared 4 bases from V and 3 bases from J, leaving 17 bases between. DNA of the CDR3: TGTGCCAGCAGCCCCAGGGGTAGCGCGGACTACAATGAGCAGTTCTTC. Protein sequence: CASSPRGSADYNEQFF.

V usage is TRBV2 and J usage is TRBJ2-3; D remains ambiguous. The CDR3 contains 13 residues. V dropped 1 base and J dropped 5 bases, with 7 bases sitting between them. Germline loops: CDR1 SNHLY, CDR2 FYNNEI. The CDR3 sequence: CASSEGHGDTQYF. The DNA of the CDR3 is TGTGCCAGCAGTGAAGGACACGGAGATACGCAGTATTTT.

The genes are TRBV29-1 and TRBJ2-1; TRBD2 agrees at 11 bases. V lost 6 bases to trimming and J lost 12 bases; unmatched junction nucleotides: 16. The CDR3 is 15 residues long. CDR1 and CDR2 (germline): SQVTM, ANQGSEA. In nucleotides, the CDR3 is TGCAGCGTCATATTCTTAGCGGGAGGGCCTTCGGGGCAGTTCTTC. Amino acids: CSVIFLAGGPSGQFF.

DNA of the CDR3: TGTGCCAGCAGTTACGGGACAGGATCGTTGGAGCAGTACTTC. It translates to CASSYGTGSLEQYF. The chain combines TRBV6-6 with TRBJ2-7; 8 nucleotides line up with TRBD1. The germline V gene has CDR1 MNHNY and CDR2 SVGAGI (reference sequence). The CDR3 loop spans 14 amino acids. J lost 7 bases, V lost 2 bases, and 7 bases had no gene match.

The chain joins TRBV5-1 to TRBJ2-1; D uncertain. V lost 2 bases and J lost 9, with 15 bases in between. Per germline, CDR1 SGHRS and CDR2 YFSETQ. The CDR3 sequence is 14 residues long. The CDR3 protein is CASSLLQGNGEQFF. DNA for the CDR3: TGCGCCAGCAGCTTATTGCAAGGGAATGGTGAGCAGTTCTTC.

The V gene is TRBV7-9, the J gene TRBJ1-1, with 7 bases aligning to TRBD1. Per germline, CDR1 SEHNR and CDR2 FQNEAQ (reference sequence). CDR3 length equals 15 residues. The V segment lost 5 bases and the J segment 0 bases; nucleotides outside the gene matches: 6. CDR3 sequence (DNA): TGTGCCAGCAGCACGACAGGGTCGCTGAACACTGAAGCTTTCTTT. It codes for CASSTTGSLNTEAFF.

J is TRBJ2-1 and V is TRBV7-9, with D uncertain. V was cut by 7 bases and J by 8 bases, with 18 bases left in between. The CDR3 consists of 14 residues. Germline assignment: CDR1 SEHNR and CDR2 FQNEAQ (reference sequence). In DNA form, the CDR3 reads TGTGCCAGCACCTTGCTGCTTAGTAGGTATGAGCAGTTCTTC. The encoded protein is CASTLLLSRYEQFF. Using reference TRBV7-9 and TRBJ2-1 for the parts outside the CDR3, the full variable domain is DTGVSQNPRHKITKRGQNVTFRCDPISEHNRLYWYRQTLGQGPEFLTYFQNEAQLEKSRLLSDRFSAERPKGSFSTLEIQRTEQGDSAMYLCASTLLLSRYEQFFGPGTRLTVL.

This chain links TRBV30 with TRBJ2-1; D gene uncertain. Germline V CDR1 and CDR2: GTSNPN, SVGIG (reference sequence). With 0 bases removed from V and 0 bases from J, the gap between germline ends came to 12 bases. The CDR3 is 16 amino acids. The CDR3 DNA reads TGTGCCTGGAGTGTGTTGGGGTCCAGCTCCTACAATGAGCAGTTCTTC. It codes for CAWSVLGSSSYNEQFF.

This clone was recorded only once. This sequence joins TRBV12-5 and TRBJ2-3, with 9 bases that match TRBD1. This CDR3 is built from 16 residues. Germline trimming cut 3 bases from V and 4 bases from J; bases unmatched to any gene: 8. CDR1 and CDR2 (germline): LGHNT, FRNRAP. The CDR3 sequence: CASGFSGTGFPDTQYF. The CDR3 nucleotides read TGTGCTAGTGGTTTCTCCGGGACAGGGTTCCCAGATACGCAGTATTTT.

The rearrangement joins TRBV2 to TRBJ2-7, with 7 bases identical to TRBD2. V shed 7 bases and J 3 bases; nucleotides not matched to a gene: 9. Per the germline V gene, CDR1 is SNHLY and CDR2 is FYNNEI. The CDR3 contains 14 residues. The CDR3 nucleotides are TGTGCCAGCATCACCGGGAGCGGGATCTACGAGCAGTACTTC. This gives the protein CASITGSGIYEQYF.

CDR3 in DNA: TGCGCCAGCAGCCTCAAGCCCGTGGGGAGCGGGAGTTTTGATGTTAATGAGCAGTTCTTC. This translates into CASSLKPVGSGSFDVNEQFF. The J gene is TRBJ2-1, the V gene TRBV4-1, with 8 nucleotides matching TRBD2. CDR3 size: 20 residues. V dropped 4 bases and J dropped 7; count of bases not matched to a gene: 24. Germline CDR1 and CDR2: MGHRA and YSYEKL.

The genes are TRBV2 and TRBJ1-2, with D perhaps TRBD1 (5 bases). Per the germline V gene, CDR1 is SNHLY and CDR2 is FYNNEI. This CDR3 spans 13 amino acids. V gave up 3 bases and J gave up 7 bases, with 12 bases separating them. CDR3 residues: CASSDRGRAGYTF. The CDR3 nucleotides read TGTGCCAGCAGTGATCGGGGGAGGGCTGGCTACACCTTC.

V gene TRBV9 combines with J gene TRBJ2-2, with D maybe TRBD2 (6 bases). The CDR3 covers 14 residues. Trimming shortened V by 3 bases and J by 6 bases, and 12 bases separated the two germline ends. Germline CDR1 SGDLS, CDR2 YYNGEE. CDR3 coding DNA: TGTGCCAGCAGCGGTCGACTAGGTCCCGGGGAGCTGTTTTTT. Translated, it gives CASSGRLGPGELFF.

The rearrangement links TRBV7-6 to TRBJ1-2; perhaps TRBD1 as D (5 bases). The CDR3 totals 15 residues. V was clipped by 0 bases and J by 1 base, with 9 bases between them. CDR1 is SGHVS, CDR2 FNYEAQ, per germline. In nucleotides, the CDR3 is TGTGCCAGCAGCTTAGCGCAGGGAGATAACTATGGCTACACCTTC. Its translation is CASSLAQGDNYGYTF.

V gene TRBV5-1 combines with J gene TRBJ2-5; 8 bases align to TRBD1. Germline V lookup: CDR1 SGHRS, CDR2 YFSETQ. The CDR3 spans 15 residues. J was trimmed by 1 base and V by 1 base; bases with no gene match: 3. The CDR3 protein is CASSLRDRRQETQYF. In nucleotides, the CDR3 is TGCGCCAGCAGCTTGCGGGACAGGCGCCAAGAGACCCAGTACTTC.

The gene calls are TRBV7-7 and TRBJ2-7; 7 bases are a match to TRBD2. The J segment lost 7 bases and the V segment lost 1 base, leaving 4 bases of the junction unmatched. The CDR3 covers 13 residues. Germline values: CDR1 SSHAT, CDR2 FNYEAQ (reference sequence). CDR3 loop: CASSLVGGDEQYF. The CDR3, as DNA: TGTGCCAGCAGCTTAGTGGGGGGGGATGAGCAGTACTTC.

The V call is TRBV18, the J call TRBJ2-3; no clear D gene. The CDR3 has 12 residues. The germline gives CDR1 KGHSH, CDR2 LQKENI. V lost 3 bases and J lost 5, with 6 bases in between. CDR3 protein: CASSPDLDTQYF. Written as DNA, the CDR3 is TGTGCCAGCTCACCTGACCTAGATACGCAGTATTTT.